The sequence of this TCR beta chain was determined in a study of Graves' ophthalmopathy and Graves' hyperthyroidism. This clonotype was picked up many times. Each diagnosis was determined on the basis of clinical symptoms, serum thyroxine, TRAb, thyroid ultrasound and orbital computed tomography. Amplification targeted the TCR beta CDR3 regions, with RNA transcripts as the source material. First-round RT-PCR used HTBI primers; second-round multiplex PCR followed. TCRdb reprocessed the multiplex PCR reads via MiXCR and lists one record per CDR3 protein. Counted here are about 390,000 distinct CDR3 sequences, about 16% occurring once; the ten biggest clones make up 7%. CDR1 and CDR2 (germline): KGHSH, LQKENI. The junction had 8 bases not matched to a gene; V was cut back by 2 bases and J by 9 bases. This CDR3 has 16 amino acids.

This chain links TRBV18 with TRBJ1-6, with 9 bases that match TRBD1. The specimen sequenced was peripheral blood. The TCR comes from a young woman with stable Graves' hyperthyroidism. CDR3 region: CASSPGAGQGSSPLHF. The CDR3 DNA sequence: TGTGCCAGCTCACCAGGGGCAGGACAGGGGAGTTCACCCCTCCACTTT.